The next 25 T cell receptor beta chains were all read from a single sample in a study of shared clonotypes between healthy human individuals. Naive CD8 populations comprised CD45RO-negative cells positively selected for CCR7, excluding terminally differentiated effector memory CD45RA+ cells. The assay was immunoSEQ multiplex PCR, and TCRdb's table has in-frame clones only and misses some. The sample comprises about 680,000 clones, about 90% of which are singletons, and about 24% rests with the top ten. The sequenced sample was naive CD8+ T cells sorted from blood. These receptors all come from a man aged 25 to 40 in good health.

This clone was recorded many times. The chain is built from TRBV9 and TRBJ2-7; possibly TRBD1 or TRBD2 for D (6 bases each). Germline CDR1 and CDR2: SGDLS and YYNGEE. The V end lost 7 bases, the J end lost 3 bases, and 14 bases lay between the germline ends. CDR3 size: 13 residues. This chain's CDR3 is CASSREGGYEQYF. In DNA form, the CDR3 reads TGTGCCAGCTCCCGTGAGGGGGGCTACGAGCAGTACTTC.

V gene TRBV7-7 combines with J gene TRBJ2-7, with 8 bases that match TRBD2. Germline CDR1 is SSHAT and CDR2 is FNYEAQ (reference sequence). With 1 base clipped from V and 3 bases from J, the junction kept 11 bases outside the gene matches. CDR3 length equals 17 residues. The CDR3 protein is CASSLVVPWAGGYEQYF. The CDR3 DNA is TGTGCCAGCAGCTTAGTGGTTCCCTGGGCGGGGGGCTACGAGCAGTACTTC.

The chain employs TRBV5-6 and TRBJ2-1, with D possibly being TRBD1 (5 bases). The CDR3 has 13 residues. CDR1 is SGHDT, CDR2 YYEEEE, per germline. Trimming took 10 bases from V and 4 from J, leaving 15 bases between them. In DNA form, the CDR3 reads TGTGCCTCCGGGCAGGGCAGTTACAATGAGCAGTTCTTC. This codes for CASGQGSYNEQFF.

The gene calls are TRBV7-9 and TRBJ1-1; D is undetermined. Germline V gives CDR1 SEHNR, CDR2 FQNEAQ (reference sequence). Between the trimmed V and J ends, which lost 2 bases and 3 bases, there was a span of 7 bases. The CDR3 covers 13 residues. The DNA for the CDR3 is TGTGCCAGCAGCTTAACCGATGACACTGAAGCTTTCTTT. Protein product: CASSLTDDTEAFF.

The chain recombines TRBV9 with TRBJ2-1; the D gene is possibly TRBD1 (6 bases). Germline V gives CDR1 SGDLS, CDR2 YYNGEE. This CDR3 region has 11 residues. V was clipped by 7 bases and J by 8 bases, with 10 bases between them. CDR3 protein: CASGGGDEQFF. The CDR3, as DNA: TGTGCCAGCGGGGGCGGCGATGAGCAGTTCTTC.

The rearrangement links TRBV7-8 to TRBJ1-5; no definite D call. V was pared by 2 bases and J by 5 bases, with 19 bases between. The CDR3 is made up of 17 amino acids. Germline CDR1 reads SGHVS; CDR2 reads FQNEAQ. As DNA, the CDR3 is TGTGCCAGCAGCTTATCCGTTACTTCGTATGGCGATCAGCCCCAGCATTTT. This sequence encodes CASSLSVTSYGDQPQHF.

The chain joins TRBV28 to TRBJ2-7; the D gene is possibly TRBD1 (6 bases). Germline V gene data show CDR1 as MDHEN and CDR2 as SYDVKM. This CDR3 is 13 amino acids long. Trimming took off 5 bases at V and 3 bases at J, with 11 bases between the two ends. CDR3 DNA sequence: TGTGCCAGCAGTCTCTCGGGACACTACGAGCAGTACTTC. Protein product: CASSLSGHYEQYF.

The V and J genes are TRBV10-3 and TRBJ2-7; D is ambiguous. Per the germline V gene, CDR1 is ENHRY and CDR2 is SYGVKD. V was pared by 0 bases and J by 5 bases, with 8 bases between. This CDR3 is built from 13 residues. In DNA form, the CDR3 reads TGTGCCATCAGTGAGTCATCAGGAGACGAGCAGTACTTC. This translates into CAISESSGDEQYF.

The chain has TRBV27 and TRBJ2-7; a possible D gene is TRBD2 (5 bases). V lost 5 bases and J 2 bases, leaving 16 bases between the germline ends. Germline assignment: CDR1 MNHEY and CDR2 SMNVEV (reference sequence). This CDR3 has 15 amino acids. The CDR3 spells CASSVFSMGAYEQYF. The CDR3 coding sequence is TGTGCCAGCAGTGTTTTCAGCATGGGAGCCTACGAGCAGTACTTC.

Here the CDR3 DNA reads TGTGCCAGCAGTTTACCGACGACAGGGGAGACCGGGGAGCTGTTTTTT. Its protein is CASSLPTTGETGELFF. V and J are TRBV28 and TRBJ2-2; TRBD1 agrees at 8 bases. From germline, CDR1 is MDHEN and CDR2 SYDVKM. This CDR3 has 16 residues. J gave up 5 bases and V 2 bases, and 7 bases lay outside the gene matches.

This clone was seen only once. The CDR3: CASSSGTRTDTQYF. For the CDR3, the DNA is TGTGCCAGCAGCTCGGGAACCCGCACAGATACGCAGTATTTT. This chain connects TRBV7-2 to TRBJ2-3; maybe TRBD2 (5 bases). Per germline, CDR1 SGHTA and CDR2 FQGNSA. CDR3 length: 14 residues. V dropped 4 bases and J dropped 1 base, with 9 bases sitting between them.

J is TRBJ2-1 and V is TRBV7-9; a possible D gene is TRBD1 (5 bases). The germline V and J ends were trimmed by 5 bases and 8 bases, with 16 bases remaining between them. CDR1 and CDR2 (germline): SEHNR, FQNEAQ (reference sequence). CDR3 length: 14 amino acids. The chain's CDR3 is CASSPWQGVDEQFF. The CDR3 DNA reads TGTGCCAGCAGCCCATGGCAAGGGGTCGATGAGCAGTTCTTC.

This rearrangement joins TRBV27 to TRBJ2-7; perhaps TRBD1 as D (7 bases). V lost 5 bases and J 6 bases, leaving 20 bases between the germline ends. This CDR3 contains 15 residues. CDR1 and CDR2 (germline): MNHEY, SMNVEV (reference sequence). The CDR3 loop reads CASSPDAGQYREQYF. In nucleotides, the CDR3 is TGTGCCAGCAGTCCCGATGCGGGACAGTACCGCGAGCAGTACTTC.

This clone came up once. The CDR3 nucleotides read TGTGCCAGTAGGGACAGGGGACCTGAAGCTTTCTTT. Protein: CASRDRGPEAFF. The J gene is TRBJ1-1, the V gene TRBV19, with 9 bases matching TRBD1. Germline-derived CDR1 and CDR2 are LNHDA and SQIVND (reference sequence). The CDR3 sequence is 12 residues long. V lost 6 bases, J lost 6 bases, and 2 bases stayed unmatched.

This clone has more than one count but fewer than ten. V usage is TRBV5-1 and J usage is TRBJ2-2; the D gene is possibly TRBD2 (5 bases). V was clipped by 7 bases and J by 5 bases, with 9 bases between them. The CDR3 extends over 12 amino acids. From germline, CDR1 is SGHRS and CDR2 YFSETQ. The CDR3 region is CASRTGTGELFF. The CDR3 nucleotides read TGCGCCAGCCGCACGGGGACCGGGGAGCTGTTTTTT.

The CDR3: CASSLSQRMSSYNEQFF. The CDR3 DNA sequence: TGTGCCAGCAGTTTATCGCAGCGCATGAGCTCCTACAATGAGCAGTTCTTC. The chain employs TRBV27 and TRBJ2-1; no clear D gene. Between the trimmed V and J ends, which lost 0 bases and 0 bases, there was a span of 12 bases. Germline values: CDR1 MNHEY, CDR2 SMNVEV (reference sequence). There are 17 residues in the CDR3.

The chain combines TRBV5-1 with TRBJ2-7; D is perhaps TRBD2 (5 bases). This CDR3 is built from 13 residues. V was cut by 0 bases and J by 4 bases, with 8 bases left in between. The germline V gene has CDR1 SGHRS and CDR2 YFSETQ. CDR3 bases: TGCGCCAGCAGCTTGGGGGGAGAGTACGAGCAGTACTTC. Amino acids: CASSLGGEYEQYF.

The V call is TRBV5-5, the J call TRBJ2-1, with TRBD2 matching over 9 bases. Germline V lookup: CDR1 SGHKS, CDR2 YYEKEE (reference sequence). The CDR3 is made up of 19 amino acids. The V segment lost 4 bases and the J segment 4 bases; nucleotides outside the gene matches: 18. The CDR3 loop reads CASSLSGTSFVPTYNEQFF. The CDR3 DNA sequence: TGTGCCAGCAGCCTGAGCGGGACTAGCTTCGTTCCTACATACAATGAGCAGTTCTTC. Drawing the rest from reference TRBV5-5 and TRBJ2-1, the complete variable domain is DAGVTQSPTHLIKTRGQQVTLRCSPISGHKSVSWYQQVLGQGPQFIFQYYEKEERGRGNFPDRFSARQFPNYSSELNVNALLLGDSALYLCASSLSGTSFVPTYNEQFFGPGTRLTVL.

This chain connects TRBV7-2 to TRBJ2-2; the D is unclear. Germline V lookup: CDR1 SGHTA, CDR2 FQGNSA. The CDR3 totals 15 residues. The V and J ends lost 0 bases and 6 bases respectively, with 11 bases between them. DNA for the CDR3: TGTGCCAGCAGCTTAGCGCGGCTGGATCCCGGGGAGCTGTTTTTT. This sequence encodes CASSLARLDPGELFF.

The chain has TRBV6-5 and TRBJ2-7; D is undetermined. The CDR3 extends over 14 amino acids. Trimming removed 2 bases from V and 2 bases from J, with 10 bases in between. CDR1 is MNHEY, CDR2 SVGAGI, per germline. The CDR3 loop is CASSYGVPPYEQYF. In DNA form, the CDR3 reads TGTGCCAGCAGTTACGGTGTCCCTCCCTACGAGCAGTACTTC.

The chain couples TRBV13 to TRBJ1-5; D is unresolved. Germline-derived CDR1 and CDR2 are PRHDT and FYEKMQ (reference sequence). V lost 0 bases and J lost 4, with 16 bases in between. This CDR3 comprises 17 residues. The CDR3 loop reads CASSLGQANPENQPQHF. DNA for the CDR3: TGTGCCAGCAGCTTAGGCCAGGCGAACCCAGAGAATCAGCCCCAGCATTTT.

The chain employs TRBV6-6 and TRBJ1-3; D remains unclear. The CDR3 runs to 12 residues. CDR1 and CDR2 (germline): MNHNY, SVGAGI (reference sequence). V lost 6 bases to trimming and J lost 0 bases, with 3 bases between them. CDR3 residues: CASRPSGNTIYF. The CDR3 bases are TGTGCCAGCAGACCCTCTGGAAACACCATATATTTT.

CDR3 in amino acids: CASSLGGTGNTIYF. The CDR3 nucleotides are TGTGCCAGCAGCTTAGGGGGCACTGGAAACACCATATATTTT. The chain joins TRBV28 to TRBJ1-3; TRBD1 aligns across 7 bases. CDR3 length: 14 amino acids. V shed 6 bases, J shed 2 bases, and the junction held 4 bases outside the gene matches. CDR1 is MDHEN, CDR2 SYDVKM, per germline. The full variable domain, its missing parts supplied by reference TRBV28 and TRBJ1-3, is DVKVTQSSRYLVKRTGEKVFLECVQDMDHENMFWYRQDPGLGLRLIYFSYDVKMKEKGDIPEGYSVSREKKERFSLILESASTNQTSMYLCASSLGGTGNTIYFGEGSWLTVV.

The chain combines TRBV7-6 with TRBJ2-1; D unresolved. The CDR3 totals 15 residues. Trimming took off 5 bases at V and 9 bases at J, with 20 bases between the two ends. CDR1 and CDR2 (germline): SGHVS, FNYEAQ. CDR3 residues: CASSPGVGSPVEQFF. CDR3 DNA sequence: TGTGCCAGCAGCCCGGGTGTTGGCTCCCCGGTTGAGCAGTTCTTC.

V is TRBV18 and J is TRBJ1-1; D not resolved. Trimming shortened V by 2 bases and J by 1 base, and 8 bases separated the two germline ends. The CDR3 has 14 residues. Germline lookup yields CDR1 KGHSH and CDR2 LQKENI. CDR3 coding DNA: TGTGCCAGCTCACCATCCAGGCCGAACACTGAAGCTTTCTTT. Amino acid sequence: CASSPSRPNTEAFF.